The clone carrying this T cell receptor beta chain was seen a few times. Its antigen is unidentified. This sample was included in a study of blood T cells in healthy people across ages. The study, taken as a whole, reports: Compared with aged donors, long-lived donors showed fewer expanded clones, suggesting selection. Nothing was known about donor CMV status, and this possibly confounded expanded clonotype changes.

A second PCR of roughly 7 to 11 cycles used a sample-barcoded 5' primer and a J-beta primer mix. A template-switch adaptor that had 12 random nucleotides put a tag on each cDNA molecule. At least 2.5 million CDR3-containing paired-end reads were obtained per sample. Each CDR3 protein gets one entry after TCRdb re-called the 5' RACE reads with MiXCR. Of 650,000 to 1,000,000 distinct CDR3 sequences listed, roughly 40% are singletons. V shed 1 base and J shed 3 bases, with 18 bases lying between them. CDR3 length equals 17 residues. Germline CDR1 is SGHTA and CDR2 is FQGTGA. The source is a man younger than 35 in good health. Sample: blood. The genes are TRBV7-3 and TRBJ1-1; tentatively, D is TRBD1 (5 bases). Written as DNA, the CDR3 is TGTGCCAGCAGCTTAAGTGGGGTGGCAGGAGGGGACACTGAAGCTTTCTTT. Translating it yields CASSLSGVAGGDTEAFF.